Below are 5 T cell receptor beta chains sequenced from a single sample in a study of T cell repertoires in cytomegalovirus infection. TCRdb passed the reads through MiXCR, listing each CDR3 protein once. The sample gives 250,000 to 300,000 distinct CDR3 sequences, approximately 14% of which show up once; around 8.1% is in the top ten. Sequencing used PBMCs. All receptors come from a human donor in good health (CMV status not recorded). Some clones in this sample may be carry-over from other donors' samples.

This clonotype was recorded a few times. This chain joins TRBV5-6 and TRBJ2-1, with D possibly TRBD2 on 5 matching bases. Trimming pared 4 bases from V and 6 bases from J, leaving 14 bases between. The germline CDR1 and CDR2 sequences are SGHDT and YYEEEE. The CDR3 contains 14 residues. The CDR3 coding sequence is TGTGCCAGCAGCCCGTGGACTGCCATCAATGAGCAGTTCTTC. Encoded protein: CASSPWTAINEQFF.

The chain has TRBV20-1 and TRBJ2-7; TRBD1 might be the D (7 bases). Trimming left V 1 base short and J 2 bases short, with 18 bases between. This CDR3 has 16 amino acids. The germline V gene has CDR1 DFQATT and CDR2 SNEGSKA (reference sequence). The chain's CDR3 is CSARGFGDSGPYEQYF. The CDR3 DNA is TGCAGTGCTAGAGGTTTTGGGGACAGCGGGCCCTACGAGCAGTACTTC.

The rearrangement joins TRBV20-1 to TRBJ2-3; 7 bases are shared with TRBD2. Germline V gene lookup returns CDR1 DFQATT and CDR2 SNEGSKA (reference sequence). Trimming cost V 5 bases and J 5 bases; bases outside gene matches: 1. The CDR3 loop spans 11 amino acids. The CDR3 spells CSASGGDTQYF. The CDR3 nucleotides are TGCAGTGCTTCGGGGGGAGATACGCAGTATTTT.

In its sample, this clonotype was seen a few times. The V and J genes are TRBV14 and TRBJ1-2; no definite D call. Between the trimmed V and J ends, which lost 2 bases and 7 bases, there was a span of 11 bases. Germline lookup yields CDR1 SGHDN and CDR2 FVKESK. This CDR3 contains 13 residues. This CDR3 reads CASSQHGNIGYTF. CDR3 in DNA: TGTGCCAGCAGCCAACACGGTAATATTGGCTACACCTTC.

In this sample, this clonotype turned up a few times. The chain is built from TRBV28 and TRBJ2-1; D might be TRBD2 (7 bases). This CDR3 region has 15 residues. Germline V gene lookup returns CDR1 MDHEN and CDR2 SYDVKM. V was pared by 2 bases and J by 9 bases, with 17 bases between. CDR3 sequence reads: CASSLRGGVGGEQFF. The CDR3 DNA sequence: TGTGCCAGCAGTTTAAGGGGGGGAGTGGGGGGTGAGCAGTTCTTC. Full variable domain (remainder filled in from reference TRBV28 and TRBJ2-1): DVKVTQSSRYLVKRTGEKVFLECVQDMDHENMFWYRQDPGLGLRLIYFSYDVKMKEKGDIPEGYSVSREKKERFSLILESASTNQTSMYLCASSLRGGVGGEQFFGPGTRLTVL.